In its sample, the clone carrying this T cell receptor (beta chain) was seen a few times. Its cognate antigen is unknown. The entry originates in a study of siplizumab effects on memory and regulatory T cells. General observations from the study: Siplizumab produced a significant reduction in alloreactive sequences that were traceable to unstimulated CD4+ memory cells. The diversity of naive T cells seemed greater than that of memory cells, and their alloresponse contribution seemed major. Researchers could map only a minor fraction of alloreactive clones to unstimulated subsets.

Cells from the mixed lymphocyte reaction underwent coculture for 5 to 6 days at 37 degrees C. The germline V and J ends were trimmed by 0 bases and 7 bases, with 12 bases remaining between them. The CDR3 is 14 amino acids. Per the germline V gene, CDR1 is MNHGY and CDR2 is SAAAGT. Here immunoSEQ multiplex PCR was the method, and the copy in TCRdb shows in-frame clones only, minus some. The sample shows some 14,000 clones, 40% to 55% of them seen only once. What was sequenced was CFSE-low (dividing) CD4+ T cells sorted from an allogeneic mixed lymphocyte reaction. The rearrangement uses TRBV6-8 and TRBJ1-2; possibly TRBD1 for D (5 bases). The receptor comes from a human donor in good health; the cells came from an allogeneic mixed lymphocyte reaction. Some clones in this sample may be carry-over from other donors' samples. CDR3 coding DNA: TGTGCCAGCAGTTACTCCACAGGTTTTTCTGGCTACACCTTC. It codes for CASSYSTGFSGYTF.